The present T cell receptor beta chain was sequenced within a study of somatic mutations in cytotoxic T cells in rheumatoid arthritis (dated by TCRdb to 2016 to 2017). Study-level background: Patient peripheral blood (approximately 30 ml EDTA) was drawn right after diagnosis and before any treatment started. The study asked whether expanded CD8+ T-cell clones in newly diagnosed, untreated rheumatoid arthritis carry somatic mutations, and used TCRB deep sequencing to characterize clonality. The median ages of the patient and control groups were essentially identical. TCRB deep sequencing was performed for 65 rheumatoid arthritis patients and more than 15 healthy controls. A FACSAria II or Sony SH800 was used to flow-sort some V beta antibody-stained T-cell populations at nearly 100% purity, and TCRB sequencing was also done on sorted V beta1+ cells.

Genomic DNA underwent TCRB CDR3 sequencing using the immunoSEQ assay. The study's processing was this. When patient CD8+ clones exceeding 1% were checked against published virus-specific TCRB sequences, only a few matched. Nothing other than productive TCRB rearrangements was included in the analyses. A clone was defined by a unique TCRB CDR3 sequence, and clonality was computed as a productive clonality index based on Shannon entropy. To calculate repertoire overlap between two samples, the template counts of each clone were considered relative to each sample's total templates. V-gene usage measured by flow cytometry correlated with TCRB sequencing V-gene usage, with a Spearman r of roughly 0.67. TCRdb carries this immuneACCESS record with in-frame sequences only. Its versions omit some clonotypes, under half of them owing to an unresolved V gene in the studies checked, with the rest unexplained. V and J calls and clone size are copied from that table; D and trimming were computed from the DNA. This sample lists fewer than 8,500 clones; 60% to 80% were detected once. The ten largest clones represent 37% of the sample.

Unmatched junction bases come to 7, with V trimmed by 2 bases and J by 7 bases. Reading the germline V gene (reference sequence) gives CDR1 GTSNPN and CDR2 SVGIG. Measured from the cysteine to the phenylalanine, the CDR3 is 13 residues long. This entry keeps only the CDR3 DNA: 39 bases, framed from base 1. Comments on this clone: No cognate antigen has been identified for it. No much larger clone is present one base from it, and per-base qualities are unavailable.

Beyond this particular receptor, the publication reports: Viral specificity could not be ruled out by absence from virus-specific databases, and the antigen targets of the expanded CD8+ clones remained unknown. The finding that TRBV07 was slightly underrepresented in patients was left unadjusted for multiple comparisons. Healthy controls showed no age-related increase in CD8+ clonality, whereas patients did (Spearman r ~ 0.49). Several identical CD8+ TCRB sequences were found in both blood and synovial fluid, and in 8 of 65 patients the largest CD8+ clone exceeded 20% of CD8+ cells. Rheumatoid arthritis patients and age-matched healthy controls did not significantly differ in CD8+ T-cell clonality.

On an AutoMACS, CD4+ and CD8+ cells were isolated via positive magnetic bead selection, and their purity was verified by flow cytometry. Clonal expansions were first screened by flow cytometry with a TCR V beta antibody panel, then characterized by TCRB deep sequencing of sorted CD8+ fractions. Peripheral blood mononuclear cells were obtained using density gradient separation with Ficoll-Paque PLUS. Nucleospin Tissue or Tissue XS kits were used to extract DNA from CD4-enriched, CD8-enriched or PBMC samples, and a Qubit 2.0 fluorometer was used for quantification. The TCR was taken from an adult with rheumatoid arthritis. The sample consisted of CD8+ T cells sorted from blood. The chain was built from TRBV30 and TRBJ1-2; 7 of the junction bases match TRBD1. The CDR3 corresponds to CAWSPDRVGGYTF. Read as DNA, the sequence is TGTGCCTGGAGTCCTGACAGGGTCGGTGGCTACACCTTC.